Listed below are T cell receptor beta chains from one sample, sequenced in a study of identical twins. Via MiXCR, TCRdb re-called the 5' RACE reads, giving one row per CDR3 protein. Of some 560,000 distinct CDR3 sequences detected, around 9.6% appear once; the ten largest clones hold roughly 3.2%. The sample was also reused in another study, on yellow fever vaccine responses in identical twins.

Sequenced: PBMCs. The receptors here all came from a woman in her late teens or twenties in good health. Each CDR3 is given with its conserved first and last residue. The D gene is left open where the match is weak. Size tells how often a clone was seen (once, few, many) or the class of an expanded clone, and some rows leave it out.

J gene: TRBJ2-2
V gene: TRBV12-3/TRBV12-4
D gene: .
clone size: few
CDR3 DNA: TGTGCCAGTATTAGCGCCCCGAACACCGGGGAGCTGTTTTTT
CDR3 protein: CASISAPNTGELFF

J gene: TRBJ2-3
V gene: TRBV24-1
D gene: TRBD1
clone size: many
CDR3 DNA: TGTGCCACCAGTGATCAACCGGGACAGGCCCAGGATACGCAGTATTTT
CDR3 protein: CATSDQPGQAQDTQYF

J gene: TRBJ2-1
V gene: TRBV12-3/TRBV12-4
D gene: TRBD2
clone size: .
CDR3 DNA: TGTGCCAGCAGTTTACCGGGACTAGGGTTCAATGAGCAGTTCTTC
CDR3 protein: CASSLPGLGFNEQFF

J gene: TRBJ2-3
V gene: TRBV11-1
D gene: TRBD2
clone size: few
CDR3 DNA: TGTGCCAGCAGCTTAAGCGGACTAGGTTTCGGGGTCACAGATACGCAGTATTTT
CDR3 protein: CASSLSGLGFGVTDTQYF

J gene: TRBJ2-3
V gene: TRBV7-2
D gene: TRBD2
clone size: .
CDR3 DNA: TGTGCCAGCAGCCCCCAAGGGACTAGCGGCATGGAAGATACGCAGTATTTT
CDR3 protein: CASSPQGTSGMEDTQYF

J gene: TRBJ2-6
V gene: TRBV7-6
D gene: .
clone size: .
CDR3 DNA: TGTGCCAGCAGCCCGTTCCTGGGGGACCACCGATCTGGGGCCAACGTCCTGACTTTC
CDR3 protein: CASSPFLGDHRSGANVLTF

J gene: TRBJ1-1
V gene: TRBV4-3
D gene: .
clone size: .
CDR3 DNA: TGCGCCAGCAGCCAAGATATCGTGGTGTCGGGCACTGAAGCTTTCTTT
CDR3 protein: CASSQDIVVSGTEAFF

J gene: TRBJ2-5
V gene: TRBV7-9
D gene: TRBD1
clone size: .
CDR3 DNA: TGTGCCAGCAGCTTAACTGACAGGGGACAAGAGACCCAGTACTTC
CDR3 protein: CASSLTDRGQETQYF

J gene: TRBJ2-5
V gene: TRBV24-1
D gene: .
clone size: .
CDR3 DNA: TGTGCCACCAGTGATTTGAGGGCAGAGACCCAGTACTTC
CDR3 protein: CATSDLRAETQYF

J gene: TRBJ1-2
V gene: TRBV12-3/TRBV12-4
D gene: .
clone size: .
CDR3 DNA: TGTGCCAGCAGCGGACAGTCTAACTATGGCTACACCTTC
CDR3 protein: CASSGQSNYGYTF

J gene: TRBJ2-7
V gene: TRBV12-3/TRBV12-4
D gene: .
clone size: .
CDR3 DNA: TGTGCCAGCAGTCCGGGGGGCCGAAAAACTTACGAGCAGTACTTC
CDR3 protein: CASSPGGRKTYEQYF

J gene: TRBJ2-7
V gene: TRBV19
D gene: .
clone size: few
CDR3 DNA: TGTGCCAGTAGTATTAGCGGGACAGCCCCCTACGAGCAGTACTTC
CDR3 protein: CASSISGTAPYEQYF

J gene: TRBJ2-1
V gene: TRBV11-2
D gene: .
clone size: many
CDR3 DNA: TGTGCCAGCAGCTCGTGGGTTGAGCAGTTCTTC
CDR3 protein: CASSSWVEQFF

J gene: TRBJ2-3
V gene: TRBV13
D gene: .
clone size: many
CDR3 DNA: TGTGCCAGCAGCCCTAGCCCCCTCACAGATACGCAGTATTTT
CDR3 protein: CASSPSPLTDTQYF

J gene: TRBJ2-1
V gene: TRBV5-1
D gene: .
clone size: few
CDR3 DNA: TGCGCCAGCAGCTGGAACAGGGAGTACAATGAGCAGTTCTTC
CDR3 protein: CASSWNREYNEQFF

J gene: TRBJ1-2
V gene: TRBV6-1
D gene: .
clone size: few
CDR3 DNA: TGTGCCAGCAGTGAAGGGCCAGGCTCGTTCGACTATGGCTACACCTTC
CDR3 protein: CASSEGPGSFDYGYTF

J gene: TRBJ1-1
V gene: TRBV6-5
D gene: TRBD1
clone size: .
CDR3 DNA: TGTGCCAGCAGTTACCCGGGACAGGGTGCAACTGAAGCTTTCTTT
CDR3 protein: CASSYPGQGATEAFF

J gene: TRBJ2-7
V gene: TRBV11-2
D gene: TRBD2
clone size: few
CDR3 DNA: TGTGCCAGCAGCTTAAGCCCCAGGGTCGCGGGGGGGCACTACGAGCAGTACTTC
CDR3 protein: CASSLSPRVAGGHYEQYF

J gene: TRBJ1-1
V gene: TRBV5-1
D gene: .
clone size: .
CDR3 DNA: TGCGCCAGCAGCTTGACAGGGCGAACTGAAGCTTTCTTT
CDR3 protein: CASSLTGRTEAFF

J gene: TRBJ2-1
V gene: TRBV4-1
D gene: TRBD2
clone size: .
CDR3 DNA: TGCGCCAGCAGCCAGCCAGGGAGGGACAATGAGCAGTTCTTC
CDR3 protein: CASSQPGRDNEQFF

J gene: TRBJ1-1
V gene: TRBV6-2/TRBV6-3
D gene: .
clone size: few
CDR3 DNA: TGTGCCAGCAGTTACATTCGGGGAGGCACTGAAGCTTTCTTT
CDR3 protein: CASSYIRGGTEAFF

J gene: TRBJ2-7
V gene: TRBV14
D gene: .
clone size: .
CDR3 DNA: TGTGCCAGCAGCCAAGTCCGGCGGGGGCTCTACGAGCAGTACTTC
CDR3 protein: CASSQVRRGLYEQYF

J gene: TRBJ2-2
V gene: TRBV7-2
D gene: TRBD2
clone size: .
CDR3 DNA: TGTGCCAGCAGCTTAAACGCTCTTGGGGGGGCCGGGGAGCTGTTTTTT
CDR3 protein: CASSLNALGGAGELFF

J gene: TRBJ2-7
V gene: TRBV6-6
D gene: .
clone size: .
CDR3 DNA: TGTGCCAGCAGGGGGAGTGGGTACGAGCAGTACTTC
CDR3 protein: CASRGSGYEQYF

J gene: TRBJ1-1
V gene: TRBV15
D gene: TRBD1
clone size: .
CDR3 DNA: TGTGCCACCAGCTACCGGGACAGGATGAACACTGAAGCTTTCTTT
CDR3 protein: CATSYRDRMNTEAFF

J gene: TRBJ1-1
V gene: TRBV2
D gene: .
clone size: few
CDR3 DNA: TGTGCCAGCAGTGAAGCGCGCCACTGGCAGGCAGAAGCTTTCTTT
CDR3 protein: CASSEARHWQAEAFF

J gene: TRBJ2-7
V gene: TRBV23-1
D gene: .
clone size: .
CDR3 DNA: TGCGCCAGCAGTCAACGGGACTACGAGCAGTACTTC
CDR3 protein: CASSQRDYEQYF

J gene: TRBJ2-3
V gene: TRBV4-1
D gene: TRBD2
clone size: .
CDR3 DNA: TGCGCCAGCAGCCAAGAAGGACTAGCGCAGTATTTT
CDR3 protein: CASSQEGLAQYF

J gene: TRBJ2-1
V gene: TRBV12-3/TRBV12-4
D gene: TRBD1
clone size: many
CDR3 DNA: TGTGCCAGCACCGCGGACAGGGGGCACAATGAGCAGTTCTTC
CDR3 protein: CASTADRGHNEQFF

J gene: TRBJ2-3
V gene: TRBV10-2
D gene: .
clone size: few
CDR3 DNA: TGCGCCAGCAGTGAACGGGGGTCGGGTACGCAGTATTTT
CDR3 protein: CASSERGSGTQYF

J gene: TRBJ2-3
V gene: TRBV28
D gene: .
clone size: few
CDR3 DNA: TGTGCCACCCCGGAGGGACCTGGGCACCCCGAGACGCAGTATTTT
CDR3 protein: CATPEGPGHPETQYF

J gene: TRBJ2-3
V gene: TRBV12-3/TRBV12-4
D gene: .
clone size: many
CDR3 DNA: TGTGCCAGCAGCCGGGACACTCACACAGATACGCAGTATTTT
CDR3 protein: CASSRDTHTDTQYF

J gene: TRBJ2-5
V gene: TRBV25-1
D gene: .
clone size: .
CDR3 DNA: TGTGCCAGCAGTGAATTTAACAGGGAGACCCAGTACTTC
CDR3 protein: CASSEFNRETQYF

J gene: TRBJ2-5
V gene: TRBV9
D gene: TRBD2
clone size: few
CDR3 DNA: TGTGCCAGCAGCGTCTTAGGCGGGGGGGTGGAGACCCAGTACTTC
CDR3 protein: CASSVLGGGVETQYF

J gene: TRBJ2-1
V gene: TRBV20-1
D gene: TRBD2
clone size: .
CDR3 DNA: TGCAGTGCTAGAGATTCCCGGAGACTAGCTGAGCAGTTCTTC
CDR3 protein: CSARDSRRLAEQFF

J gene: TRBJ2-1
V gene: TRBV10-3
D gene: .
clone size: .
CDR3 DNA: TGTGCCATCAGTGGACAGGACTCCTCTTACAATGAGCAGTTCTTC
CDR3 protein: CAISGQDSSYNEQFF

J gene: TRBJ2-7
V gene: TRBV5-5
D gene: .
clone size: few
CDR3 DNA: TGTGCCAGCGGAAACTCCTACGAGCAGTACTTC
CDR3 protein: CASGNSYEQYF

J gene: TRBJ2-5
V gene: TRBV4-2
D gene: .
clone size: .
CDR3 DNA: TGTGCCAGCAGCCCCGCTACGGAAGCACGACAAGAGACCCAGTACTTC
CDR3 protein: CASSPATEARQETQYF

J gene: TRBJ2-2
V gene: TRBV29-1
D gene: TRBD2
clone size: .
CDR3 DNA: TGCAGCGTTGAATCGTCGGGAGGCGGGGAGCTGTTTTTT
CDR3 protein: CSVESSGGGELFF

J gene: TRBJ2-7
V gene: TRBV14
D gene: .
clone size: few
CDR3 DNA: TGTGCCAGCAGCCACTTACCGGCAGGGCCTATCCTACCAGCACCCTACGAGCAGTACTTC
CDR3 protein: CASSHLPAGPILPAPYEQYF

J gene: TRBJ2-2
V gene: TRBV12-3/TRBV12-4
D gene: .
clone size: many
CDR3 DNA: TGTGCCAGCAGACAGGGACCTTATACCGGGGAGCTGTTTTTT
CDR3 protein: CASRQGPYTGELFF

J gene: TRBJ2-1
V gene: TRBV29-1
D gene: TRBD2
clone size: .
CDR3 DNA: TGCAGCGCTCTAGCGGGCAATGAGCAGTTCTTC
CDR3 protein: CSALAGNEQFF

J gene: TRBJ2-7
V gene: TRBV25-1
D gene: TRBD2
clone size: few
CDR3 DNA: TGTGCCAGCAGTGGGACCCGTGCGGGAGCCTACGAGCAGTACTTC
CDR3 protein: CASSGTRAGAYEQYF

J gene: TRBJ2-2
V gene: TRBV12-3/TRBV12-4
D gene: TRBD2
clone size: .
CDR3 DNA: TGTGCCAGCAGACTAGCGGGGGATGCCGGGGAGCTGTTTTTT
CDR3 protein: CASRLAGDAGELFF

J gene: TRBJ2-2
V gene: TRBV18
D gene: TRBD1
clone size: .
CDR3 DNA: TGTGCCAGCTCACCCCGGGACAGGGGAAAATGGAACACCGGGGAGCTGTTTTTT
CDR3 protein: CASSPRDRGKWNTGELFF

J gene: TRBJ2-7
V gene: TRBV10-3
D gene: TRBD2
clone size: .
CDR3 DNA: TGTGCCATCAGTTTCCCCTCAGCGGGAGGGCCTGAGGAGCAGTACTTC
CDR3 protein: CAISFPSAGGPEEQYF

J gene: TRBJ1-5
V gene: TRBV5-5
D gene: .
clone size: .
CDR3 DNA: TGTGCCAGCAGCCCCCAAGGGGGGGGACAGCCCCAGCATTTT
CDR3 protein: CASSPQGGGQPQHF

J gene: TRBJ2-3
V gene: TRBV20-1
D gene: TRBD2
clone size: many
CDR3 DNA: TGCAGTGCTCATCCGGGACTAGCGGTTGCGAGGACCAAAGATACGCAGTATTTT
CDR3 protein: CSAHPGLAVARTKDTQYF

J gene: TRBJ1-1
V gene: TRBV18
D gene: .
clone size: .
CDR3 DNA: TGTGCCAGCTCACCACCGGGAGGGGTGATGAACACTGAAGCTTTCTTT
CDR3 protein: CASSPPGGVMNTEAFF

J gene: TRBJ2-1
V gene: TRBV7-2
D gene: TRBD2
clone size: few
CDR3 DNA: TGTGCCAGCAGCCCAAGCGGGCGGGGGGGCGCCTACAATGAGCAGTTCTTC
CDR3 protein: CASSPSGRGGAYNEQFF

J gene: TRBJ2-5
V gene: TRBV5-6
D gene: .
clone size: .
CDR3 DNA: TGTGCCAGCAGCTTTGACAGGCGGGAGACCCAGTACTTC
CDR3 protein: CASSFDRRETQYF

J gene: TRBJ2-7
V gene: TRBV11-2
D gene: .
clone size: .
CDR3 DNA: TGTGCCAGCAGCCAGGCCCGTATGTCCTACGAGCAGTACTTC
CDR3 protein: CASSQARMSYEQYF

J gene: TRBJ2-1
V gene: TRBV29-1
D gene: .
clone size: few
CDR3 DNA: TGCAGCGCCAGAGTTGACTTAACCAATGAGCAGTTCTTC
CDR3 protein: CSARVDLTNEQFF

J gene: TRBJ2-3
V gene: TRBV10-3
D gene: TRBD2
clone size: .
CDR3 DNA: TGTGCCATCAGTCAGACTAGCAGCACAGATACGCAGTATTTT
CDR3 protein: CAISQTSSTDTQYF

J gene: TRBJ2-7
V gene: TRBV7-2
D gene: .
clone size: few
CDR3 DNA: TGTGCCAGCAGCTTAGGGTCAGGGGTCTATTACGAGCAGTACTTC
CDR3 protein: CASSLGSGVYYEQYF

J gene: TRBJ1-2
V gene: TRBV6-2/TRBV6-3
D gene: .
clone size: few
CDR3 DNA: TGTGCCAGCAGCATAGGAGGACTTGGGGATGGCTACACCTTC
CDR3 protein: CASSIGGLGDGYTF

J gene: TRBJ2-7
V gene: TRBV9
D gene: TRBD2
clone size: few
CDR3 DNA: TGTGCCAGCAGCGTAAGCGGACTAGCGGGGTACGAGCAGTACTTC
CDR3 protein: CASSVSGLAGYEQYF

J gene: TRBJ2-3
V gene: TRBV2
D gene: .
clone size: .
CDR3 DNA: TGTGCCAGCAGTGAACGGTGGGGGGCCCTCACAGATACGCAGTATTTT
CDR3 protein: CASSERWGALTDTQYF

J gene: TRBJ1-1
V gene: TRBV6-4
D gene: .
clone size: few
CDR3 DNA: TGTGCCAGCAGTGGAGACACTGGCTCTGAAGCTTTCTTT
CDR3 protein: CASSGDTGSEAFF